The 15 T cell receptor beta chains given below trace back to one sample, sequenced in a study of blood T cell repertoires in COVID-19. Assay used: immunoSEQ multiplex PCR; TCRdb lists only in-frame clones, some missing. This sample has hundreds of thousands of clones; more than 85% occur once, and the top ten carry just over 8%. The sample was PBMCs or T cells enriched from blood (not recorded which). The receptors shown here come from a woman aged 60 to 75 who had recovered from COVID-19.

The V gene is TRBV6-6, the J gene TRBJ1-1; weak D call: TRBD1 (6 bases). V gave up 10 bases and J gave up 3 bases, with 15 bases separating them. Germline assignment: CDR1 MNHNY and CDR2 SVGAGI (reference sequence). The CDR3 extends over 13 amino acids. Here the CDR3 reads CANSQGRDTEAFF. As DNA, the CDR3 is TGTGCCAACTCTCAGGGGCGGGACACTGAAGCTTTCTTT.

The chain employs TRBV5-1 and TRBJ2-3, with 7 positions matching TRBD1. The CDR3 has 17 amino acids. The germline gives CDR1 SGHRS, CDR2 YFSETQ. The ends lost 4 bases at V and 2 bases at J; junction bases unmatched: 13. The CDR3 protein is CASSVKTQGSNTDTQYF. The DNA for the CDR3 is TGCGCCAGCAGCGTAAAAACACAGGGGTCAAACACAGATACGCAGTATTTT.

This clone appeared a few times. V usage is TRBV4-2 and J usage is TRBJ2-1, with 8 bases matching TRBD2. This CDR3 spans 15 amino acids. V lost 1 base to trimming and J lost 5 bases; unmatched junction nucleotides: 4. Germline V gene data show CDR1 as LGHNA and CDR2 as YNFKEQ. CDR3 in amino acids: CASSQVGGGNNEQFF. The CDR3 coding sequence is TGTGCCAGCAGCCAAGTCGGCGGGGGGAACAATGAGCAGTTCTTC.

This rearrangement joins TRBV2 to TRBJ2-1; D may be TRBD1 (6 bases). There are 12 residues in the CDR3. Germline CDR1 is SNHLY and CDR2 is FYNNEI. Deletions cut 7 bases from V and 4 bases from J, with 8 bases between. The chain's CDR3 is CASNREYNEQFF. Here the CDR3 DNA reads TGTGCCAGCAACAGGGAGTACAATGAGCAGTTCTTC.

The chain couples TRBV11-2 to TRBJ2-7, with 12 bases identical to TRBD1. The CDR3 has 13 amino acids. The J segment lost 5 bases and the V segment lost 5 bases, leaving 1 base of the junction unmatched. The germline CDR1 and CDR2 sequences are SGHAT and FQNNGV. This chain's CDR3 is CASSRDRGHEQYV. The CDR3 nucleotides read TGTGCCAGCAGCCGGGACAGGGGGCACGAGCAGTACGTC.

This chain joins TRBV11-2 and TRBJ2-1; tentative D call: TRBD1 (5 bases). Germline CDR1 and CDR2: SGHAT and FQNNGV. V lost 0 bases and J 6 bases, leaving 12 bases between the germline ends. The length of the CDR3 is 15 residues. CDR3 sequence (DNA): TGTGCCAGCAGCTTAGATAGATCGACAGTCAATGAGCAGTTCTTC. This gives the protein CASSLDRSTVNEQFF.

The chain links TRBV10-2 to TRBJ1-3; 7 positions match TRBD1. The CDR3 has 14 residues. Unmatched junction bases numbered 6, after V lost 8 bases and J lost 2 bases. Germline V gene sequence: CDR1 WSHSY, CDR2 SAAADI. CDR3 DNA: TGCGCCAGCCTCTCGACAGGGCCTGGAAACACCATATATTTT. Residues: CASLSTGPGNTIYF.

The chain is built from TRBV10-3 and TRBJ2-1, with D perhaps TRBD2 (6 bases). CDR3 length: 15 residues. Germline V gives CDR1 ENHRY, CDR2 SYGVKD. The germline V and J ends were trimmed by 5 bases and 0 bases, with 11 bases remaining between them. DNA for the CDR3: TGTGCCATCAGTCCGGGACTTAGCTCCTACAATGAGCAGTTCTTC. Residues: CAISPGLSSYNEQFF.

The V call is TRBV6-1, the J call TRBJ2-1, with D perhaps TRBD2 (5 bases). The V gene's germline CDR1 is MNHNS and CDR2 SASEGT. Trimming removed 1 base at V and 1 base at J, with 8 bases between. The CDR3 extends over 15 amino acids. CDR3 DNA: TGTGCCAGCAGTGAAGTAGGGAGATCCTACAATGAGCAGTTCTTC. This gives the protein CASSEVGRSYNEQFF.

This chain connects TRBV15 to TRBJ2-3; 8 nucleotides line up with TRBD1. CDR1 and CDR2 (germline): LNHNV, YYDKDF (reference sequence). The CDR3 has 16 amino acids. V was clipped by 3 bases and J by 5 bases; unmatched bases: 10. In nucleotides, the CDR3 is TGTGCCACCAGCAGCGCCCCAGGGGGCGGCTTAGATACGCAGTATTTT. Its protein product is CATSSAPGGGLDTQYF.

The V call is TRBV10-3, the J call TRBJ1-1; TRBD1 might be the D (6 bases). Trimming shortened V by 10 bases and J by 0 bases, and 12 bases separated the two germline ends. This CDR3 contains 13 residues. The germline V gene encodes CDR1 ENHRY and CDR2 SYGVKD. The CDR3 sequence: CATRTDMNTEAFF. The CDR3 DNA sequence: TGTGCCACTCGGACAGACATGAACACTGAAGCTTTCTTT.

The chain couples TRBV15 to TRBJ1-2; D possibly corresponds to TRBD1 (5 bases). Deletions cut 4 bases from V and 0 bases from J, with 18 bases between. This CDR3 is built from 17 residues. Looked up from germline, CDR1 is LNHNV and CDR2 is YYDKDF (reference sequence). Written as DNA, the CDR3 is TGTGCCACCAGCAAGGGGAGGGTAAGCCTAGCTAACTATGGCTACACCTTC. Its protein product is CATSKGRVSLANYGYTF.

The rearrangement links TRBV7-8 to TRBJ1-3; 7 nucleotides match TRBD1. In germline, CDR1 is SGHVS, CDR2 FQNEAQ. Germline trimming cut 4 bases from V and 5 bases from J; bases unmatched to any gene: 17. The CDR3 runs 18 residues. CDR3 protein: CASSWGTAFPERRNTIYF. CDR3 DNA: TGTGCCAGCAGCTGGGGGACAGCCTTTCCGGAGCGCCGAAACACCATATATTTT.

CDR3 coding DNA: TGCGCCAGCAGCCTCGAGGCTCAGTCGTCGACTCGCTCCTATAATTCACCCCTCCACTTT. It yields the protein CASSLEAQSSTRSYNSPLHF. This chain connects TRBV4-1 to TRBJ1-6, with D unclear. In germline, CDR1 is MGHRA, CDR2 YSYEKL. This CDR3 contains 20 residues. Trimming left V 4 bases short and J 0 bases short, with 22 bases between.

The table lists this clone with a few counts. This chain connects TRBV2 to TRBJ2-7; 8 nucleotides align to TRBD1. This CDR3 is 14 amino acids long. The J segment lost 4 bases and the V segment lost 3 bases, leaving 5 bases of the junction unmatched. Germline CDR1 is SNHLY and CDR2 is FYNNEI. The CDR3 protein is CASSDRDRSYEQYF. The CDR3 DNA reads as TGTGCCAGCAGTGATAGGGACAGGTCATACGAGCAGTACTTC.